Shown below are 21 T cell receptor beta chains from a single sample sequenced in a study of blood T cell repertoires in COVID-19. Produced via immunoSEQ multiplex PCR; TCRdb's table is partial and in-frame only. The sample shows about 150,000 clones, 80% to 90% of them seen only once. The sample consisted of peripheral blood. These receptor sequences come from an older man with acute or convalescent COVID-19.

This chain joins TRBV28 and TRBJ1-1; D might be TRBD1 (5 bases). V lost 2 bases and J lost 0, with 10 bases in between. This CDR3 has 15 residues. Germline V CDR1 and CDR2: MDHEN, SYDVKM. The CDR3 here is CASSLRGEMNTEAFF. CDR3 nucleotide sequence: TGTGCCAGCAGTTTAAGGGGCGAAATGAACACTGAAGCTTTCTTT. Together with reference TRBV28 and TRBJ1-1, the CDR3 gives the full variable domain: DVKVTQSSRYLVKRTGEKVFLECVQDMDHENMFWYRQDPGLGLRLIYFSYDVKMKEKGDIPEGYSVSREKKERFSLILESASTNQTSMYLCASSLRGEMNTEAFFGQGTRLTVV.

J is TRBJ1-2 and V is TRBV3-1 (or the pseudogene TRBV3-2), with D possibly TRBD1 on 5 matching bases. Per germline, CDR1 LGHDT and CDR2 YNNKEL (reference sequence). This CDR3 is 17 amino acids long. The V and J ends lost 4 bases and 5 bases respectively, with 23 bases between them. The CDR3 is CASSREVVGEGTYGYTF. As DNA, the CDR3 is TGTGCCAGCAGCCGCGAGGTCGTCGGGGAGGGGACTTATGGCTACACCTTC.

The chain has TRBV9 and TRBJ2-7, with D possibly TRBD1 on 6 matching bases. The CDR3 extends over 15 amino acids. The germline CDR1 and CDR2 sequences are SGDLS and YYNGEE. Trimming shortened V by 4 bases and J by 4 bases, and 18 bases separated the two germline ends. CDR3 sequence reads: CASSSSQDRLYEQYF. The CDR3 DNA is TGTGCCAGCAGCTCCTCCCAGGACAGATTGTACGAGCAGTACTTC.

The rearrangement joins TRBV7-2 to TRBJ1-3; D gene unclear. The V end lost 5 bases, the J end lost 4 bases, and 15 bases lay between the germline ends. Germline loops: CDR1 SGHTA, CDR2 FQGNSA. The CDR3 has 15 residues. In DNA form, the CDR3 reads TGTGCCAGCAGCCCCAACTTTGGTCCCGGAAACACCATATATTTT. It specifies CASSPNFGPGNTIYF.

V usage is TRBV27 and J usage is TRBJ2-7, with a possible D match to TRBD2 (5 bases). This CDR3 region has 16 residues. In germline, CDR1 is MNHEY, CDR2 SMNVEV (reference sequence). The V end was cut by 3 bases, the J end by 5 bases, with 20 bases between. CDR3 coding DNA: TGTGCCAGCAGTTTCGGTGGGAGCCCTCCCTTCAACGAGCAGTACTTC. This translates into CASSFGGSPPFNEQYF.

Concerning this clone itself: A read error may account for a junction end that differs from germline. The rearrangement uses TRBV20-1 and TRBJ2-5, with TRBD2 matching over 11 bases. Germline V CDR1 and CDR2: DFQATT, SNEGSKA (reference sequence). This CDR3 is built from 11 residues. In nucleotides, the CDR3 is TGCAGTGCAAAACCGGGACTAGCGGATCACTTC. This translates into CSAKPGLADHF.

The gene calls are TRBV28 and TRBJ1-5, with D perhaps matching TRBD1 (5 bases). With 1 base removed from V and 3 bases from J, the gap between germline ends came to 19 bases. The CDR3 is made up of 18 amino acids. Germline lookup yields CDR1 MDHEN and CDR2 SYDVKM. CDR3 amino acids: CASSLYRGGVKANQPQHF. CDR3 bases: TGTGCCAGCAGTTTATATCGGGGGGGAGTAAAGGCCAATCAGCCCCAGCATTTT.

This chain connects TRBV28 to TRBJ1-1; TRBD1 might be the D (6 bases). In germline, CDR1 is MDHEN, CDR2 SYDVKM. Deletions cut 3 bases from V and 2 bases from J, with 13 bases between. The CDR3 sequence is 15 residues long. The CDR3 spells CASSFPWTDNTEAFF. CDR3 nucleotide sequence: TGTGCCAGCAGTTTTCCCTGGACAGATAACACTGAAGCTTTCTTT.

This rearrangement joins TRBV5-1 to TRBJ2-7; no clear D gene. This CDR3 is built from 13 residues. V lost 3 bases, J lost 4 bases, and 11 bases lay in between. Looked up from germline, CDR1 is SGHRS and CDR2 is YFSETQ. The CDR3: CASSYDNGYEQYF. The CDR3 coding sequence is TGCGCCAGCAGCTATGACAACGGATACGAGCAGTACTTC.

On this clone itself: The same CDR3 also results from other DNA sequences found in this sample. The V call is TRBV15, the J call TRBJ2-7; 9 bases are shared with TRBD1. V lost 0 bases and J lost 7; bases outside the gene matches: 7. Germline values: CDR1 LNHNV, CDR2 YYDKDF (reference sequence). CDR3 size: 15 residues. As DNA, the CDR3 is TGTGCCACCAGCAGAGATCGGACAGGGGCGGGAGAGCAGTACTTC. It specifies CATSRDRTGAGEQYF.

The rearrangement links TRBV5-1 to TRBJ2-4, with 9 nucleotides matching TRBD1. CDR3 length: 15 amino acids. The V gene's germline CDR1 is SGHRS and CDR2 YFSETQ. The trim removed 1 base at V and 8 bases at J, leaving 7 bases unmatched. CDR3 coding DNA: TGCGCCAGCAGCTTGCAACAGGGGGCTCAGGACATTCAGTACTTC. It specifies CASSLQQGAQDIQYF.

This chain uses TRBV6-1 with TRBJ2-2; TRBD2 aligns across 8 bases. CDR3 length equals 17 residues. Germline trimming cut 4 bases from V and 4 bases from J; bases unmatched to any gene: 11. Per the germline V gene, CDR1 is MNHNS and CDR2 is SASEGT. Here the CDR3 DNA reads TGTGCCAGCAGTGCGAGGTTAGGAACTAGCGGCACCGGGGAGCTGTTTTTT. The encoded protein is CASSARLGTSGTGELFF.

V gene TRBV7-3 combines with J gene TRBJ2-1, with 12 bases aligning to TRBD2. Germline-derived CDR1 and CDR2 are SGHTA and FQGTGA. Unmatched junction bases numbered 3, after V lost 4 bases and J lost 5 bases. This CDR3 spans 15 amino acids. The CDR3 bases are TGTGCCAGCAGCTCCGGACTAGCGGGAAACAATGAGCAGTTCTTC. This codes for CASSSGLAGNNEQFF.

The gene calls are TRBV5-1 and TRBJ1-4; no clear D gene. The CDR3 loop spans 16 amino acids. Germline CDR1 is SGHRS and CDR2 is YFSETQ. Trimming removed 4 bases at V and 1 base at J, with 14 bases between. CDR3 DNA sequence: TGCGCCAGCAGCCCCGGGGTTGGGCGAACTAATGAAAAACTGTTTTTT. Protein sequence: CASSPGVGRTNEKLFF.

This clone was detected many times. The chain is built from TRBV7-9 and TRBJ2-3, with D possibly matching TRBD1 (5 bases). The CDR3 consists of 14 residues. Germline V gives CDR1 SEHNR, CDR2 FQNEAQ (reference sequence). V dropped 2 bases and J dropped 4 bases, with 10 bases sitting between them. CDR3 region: CASSLKDIADTQYF. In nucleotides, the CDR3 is TGTGCCAGCAGCTTAAAGGACATCGCAGATACGCAGTATTTT.

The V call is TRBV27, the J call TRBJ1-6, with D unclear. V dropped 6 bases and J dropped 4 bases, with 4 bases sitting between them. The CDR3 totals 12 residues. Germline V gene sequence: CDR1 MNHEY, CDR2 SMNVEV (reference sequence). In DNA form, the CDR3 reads TGTGCCAGCAGCCTTTATAATTCACCCCTCCACTTT. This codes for CASSLYNSPLHF.

The CDR3 nucleotides read TGTGCCACCAGCAGAGATAAGGGACAGGGGAACGAGCAGTACTTC. Protein sequence: CATSRDKGQGNEQYF. The V gene is TRBV15, the J gene TRBJ2-7, with 10 bases identical to TRBD1. The germline V gene encodes CDR1 LNHNV and CDR2 YYDKDF (reference sequence). The CDR3 length is 15 residues. Trimming cost V 0 bases and J 5 bases; bases outside gene matches: 4.

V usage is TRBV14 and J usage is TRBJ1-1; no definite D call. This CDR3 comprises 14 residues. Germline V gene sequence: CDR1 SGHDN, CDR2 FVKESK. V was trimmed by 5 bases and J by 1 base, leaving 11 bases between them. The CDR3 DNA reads TGTGCCAGCAGCTTTGGACGGGGGAACACTGAAGCTTTCTTT. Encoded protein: CASSFGRGNTEAFF.

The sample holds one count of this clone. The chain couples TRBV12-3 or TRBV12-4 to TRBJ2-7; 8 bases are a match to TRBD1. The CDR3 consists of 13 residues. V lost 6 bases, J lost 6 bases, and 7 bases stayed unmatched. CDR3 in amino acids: CASRMTGVIEQYF. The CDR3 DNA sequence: TGTGCCAGCAGGATGACAGGGGTGATCGAGCAGTACTTC.

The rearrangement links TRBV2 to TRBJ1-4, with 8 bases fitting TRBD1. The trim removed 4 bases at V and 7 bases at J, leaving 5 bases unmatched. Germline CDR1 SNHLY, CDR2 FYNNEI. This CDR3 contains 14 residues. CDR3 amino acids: CASSADRDGEKLFF. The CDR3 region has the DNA TGTGCCAGCAGTGCGGACAGGGACGGTGAAAAACTGTTTTTT.

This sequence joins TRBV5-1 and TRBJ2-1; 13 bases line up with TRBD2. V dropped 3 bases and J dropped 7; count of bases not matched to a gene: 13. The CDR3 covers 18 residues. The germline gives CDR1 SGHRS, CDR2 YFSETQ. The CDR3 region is CASSYSPPGLAGRNEQFF. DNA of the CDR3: TGCGCCAGCAGCTACTCACCACCGGGACTAGCGGGGAGAAATGAGCAGTTCTTC. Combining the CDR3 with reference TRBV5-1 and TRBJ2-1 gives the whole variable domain KAGVTQTPRYLIKTRGQQVTLSCSPISGHRSVSWYQQTPGQGLQFLFEYFSETQRNKGNFPGRFSGRQFSNSRSEMNVSTLELGDSALYLCASSYSPPGLAGRNEQFFGPGTRLTVL.